The present entry profiles one T cell receptor (beta chain) with its context. As handled by the study authors: From reference gene primer amplification, estimates of nucleated cell counts were derived. Profiling relied on immunoSEQ multiplex PCR, and the TCRdb table lists in-frame clones only, not all of them. V, J and clone size derive from that table, while D and trimming were established from the DNA sequence. In the table there are about 94,000 clones, more than 65% of which are singletons. This record comes from a study of blood T cell repertoires in COVID-19. Study as a whole: COVID-19 samples, acute and convalescent, were from the United States, Italy and Spain. PBMCs, B-cell-depleted T cells, or T cells provided the cDNA or gDNA that made up the material.

This CDR3 has 16 residues. V was clipped by 0 bases and J by 6 bases; unmatched bases: 5. Germline V lookup: CDR1 SGHNT, CDR2 YYREEE (reference sequence). The origin of this receptor is a man between 60 and 75 years old with acute or convalescent COVID-19. The chain combines TRBV5-4 with TRBJ2-2; 10 bases align to TRBD2. The sequenced sample was peripheral blood. The CDR3 DNA is TGTGCCAGCAGCTTGGACCTAGCGGGGGTTGCCGGGGAGCTGTTTTTT. Its translation: CASSLDLAGVAGELFF.